The clone carrying this T cell receptor beta chain was seen only once. Its target is not known. The record originates from a study of radiation and T cells in renal cell carcinoma. General observations from the study: Without pretreatment biopsies, baseline tumor clonotype presence was undetermined. In blood, top tumor clones expanded by 2 weeks, shrinking by 4.

The time point is: baseline pretreatment blood. Treatment given: 15 Gy SBRT to primary tumor, nephrectomy 4 weeks later. Serial blood draws occurred at baseline and 2 and 4 weeks post-SBRT. Clear cell pathology was present in this patient's renal cell carcinoma. Per the germline V gene, CDR1 is SGHRS and CDR2 is YFSETQ. Trimming shortened V by 0 bases and J by 6 bases, and 6 bases separated the two germline ends. The CDR3 sequence is 13 residues long. Repertoires were generated with immunoSEQ multiplex PCR, while TCRdb's copy carries only in-frame clones and drops some. The profile shows about 130,000 clones, around nine tenths of them singletons.

This sample comprised blood, obtained from a patient whose treatment included radiotherapy and nephrectomy. This TCR was recovered from a woman between 45 and 60 years old with renal cell carcinoma. V usage is TRBV5-1 and J usage is TRBJ2-2; the D is unclear. The CDR3 loop is CASSLEAAGELFF. The DNA of the CDR3 is TGCGCCAGCAGCTTGGAGGCAGCCGGGGAGCTGTTTTTT. The variable domain in full, with the rest retrieved from reference TRBV5-1 and TRBJ2-2, is KAGVTQTPRYLIKTRGQQVTLSCSPISGHRSVSWYQQTPGQGLQFLFEYFSETQRNKGNFPGRFSGRQFSNSRSEMNVSTLELGDSALYLCASSLEAAGELFFGEGSRLTVL.